The rows below give T cell receptor beta chains drawn from one sample of a study of control samples from healthy donors and cancer patients. TCRdb's table, derived via immunoSEQ multiplex PCR, lists solely in-frame clones and lacks some. Across about 210,000 clones, the top ten clones capture roughly 2.2% of the sample. The sample taken for sequencing was blood. Receptors were obtained from a woman in her 30s in good health. Each CDR3 is given with its conserved first and last residue.

V: TRBV5-1; J: TRBJ2-7; CDR3: CASSLDGGAVGYEQYF
V: TRBV6-2/TRBV6-3; J: TRBJ1-5; CDR3: CASSYTPGQGSNQPQHF
V: TRBV7-8; J: TRBJ1-6; CDR3: CASSRSSYNSPLHF
V: TRBV9; J: TRBJ2-4; CDR3: CASSRQGLGGKNIQYF
V: TRBV18; J: TRBJ2-3; CDR3: CASSIEKVSTDTQYF
V: TRBV2; J: TRBJ2-7; CDR3: CASRLRWASGGAESYEQYF
V: TRBV3-1/TRBV3-2; J: TRBJ2-7; CDR3: CASSHPGVSYEQYF
V: TRBV24-1; J: TRBJ1-5; CDR3: CATSAPSFGGFSNNQPQHF
V: TRBV19; J: TRBJ2-2; CDR3: CASSLIQGGTGELFF
V: TRBV28; J: TRBJ1-1; CDR3: CASRHPSLGTDTEAFF
V: TRBV13; J: TRBJ2-1; CDR3: CASSSREQGNEQFF
V: TRBV3-1/TRBV3-2; J: TRBJ1-4; CDR3: CASGQGVEKLFF
V: TRBV7-2; J: TRBJ1-5; CDR3: CASSPDRASNQPQHF
V: TRBV4-2; J: TRBJ2-7; CDR3: CASSQDSYGEQYF
V: TRBV30; J: TRBJ2-7; CDR3: CAWSDGLGYEQYF
V: TRBV14; J: TRBJ2-4; CDR3: CASSSGTNIQYF
V: TRBV4-3; J: TRBJ2-5; CDR3: CASSQGGGLAGEETQYF
V: TRBV4-1; J: TRBJ1-5; CDR3: CASSQDDGWQPQHF
V: TRBV28; J: TRBJ1-3; CDR3: CASSPPGLSGNTIYF
V: TRBV29-1; J: TRBJ1-3; CDR3: CSAQPGAGNTIYF
V: TRBV11-3; J: TRBJ2-3; CDR3: CASSLYGGAATDTQYF
V: TRBV10-3; J: TRBJ1-6; CDR3: CAISRTGDNSPLHF
V: TRBV6-5; J: TRBJ1-6; CDR3: CASRLTFRNNSPLHF
V: TRBV18; J: TRBJ1-1; CDR3: CASSPRGIRNTEAFF
V: TRBV4-1; J: TRBJ1-1; CDR3: CASSQDSLAGPSTEAFF
V: TRBV9; J: TRBJ1-1; CDR3: CASGRSVGTEAFF
V: TRBV10-3; J: TRBJ2-1; CDR3: CAISPRGNDNEQFF
V: TRBV4-1; J: TRBJ1-3; CDR3: CASSRLGRGPGNTIYF
V: TRBV6-5; J: TRBJ1-2; CDR3: CASRYLDATYGYTF
V: TRBV3-1/TRBV3-2; J: TRBJ1-2; CDR3: CASSQFQARTF
V: TRBV25-1; J: TRBJ2-1; CDR3: CASSETAGSYNEQFF
V: TRBV5-1; J: TRBJ1-4; CDR3: CASSESRDSWDEKLFF
V: TRBV2; J: TRBJ2-3; CDR3: CASRAGPLTDTQYF
V: TRBV10-3; J: TRBJ2-1; CDR3: CAISEGQFPNEQFF
V: TRBV7-2; J: TRBJ1-1; CDR3: CASSSGDRGRGTEAFF
V: TRBV3-1/TRBV3-2; J: TRBJ2-1; CDR3: CASSQIDLAGALRNEQFF
V: TRBV3-1/TRBV3-2; J: TRBJ2-6; CDR3: CASSLQRVSGANVLTF
V: TRBV5-5; J: TRBJ1-1; CDR3: CASSLSWESNTEAFF
V: TRBV5-5; J: TRBJ2-3; CDR3: CASSSTETGRVYF
V: TRBV9; J: TRBJ1-1; CDR3: CASSATGMRGEAFF
V: TRBV6-5; J: TRBJ1-2; CDR3: CASSWDSNYGYTF
V: TRBV10-2; J: TRBJ1-2; CDR3: CASSARQGNYGYTF
V: TRBV28; J: TRBJ1-5; CDR3: CASSRTGGGNQPQHF
V: TRBV6-5; J: TRBJ1-2; CDR3: CASSYSKGQGARGYTF
V: TRBV12-3/TRBV12-4; J: TRBJ1-3; CDR3: CAGNSGNTIYF
V: TRBV6-4; J: TRBJ2-1; CDR3: CASSASSGEGNNEQFF
V: TRBV10-2; J: TRBJ1-2; CDR3: CASSDRGYGYTF
V: TRBV6-5; J: TRBJ2-2; CDR3: CASRGTSGGIGELFF
V: TRBV19; J: TRBJ2-1; CDR3: CASSIGTRSGQFF
V: TRBV27; J: TRBJ1-1; CDR3: CASSHRQGGAFF
V: TRBV7-7; J: TRBJ2-5; CDR3: CASSSTGRGETQYF
V: TRBV9; J: TRBJ2-5; CDR3: CASSLTGRGETQYF
V: TRBV30; J: TRBJ1-2; CDR3: CAWSFFRRGYTF
V: TRBV7-9; J: TRBJ1-3; CDR3: CASSSTRASSGNTIYF
V: TRBV18; J: TRBJ1-2; CDR3: CASSPDRANYGYTF
V: TRBV4-3; J: TRBJ2-1; CDR3: CASSSARENYNEQFF
V: TRBV6-5; J: TRBJ2-1; CDR3: CASSYGGEQFF
V: TRBV7-9; J: TRBJ1-5; CDR3: CASSLSGQGGQPQHF
V: TRBV2; J: TRBJ1-5; CDR3: CASSEVGGTYHQPQHF
V: TRBV28; J: TRBJ1-2; CDR3: CASSPGQGGWNGYTF